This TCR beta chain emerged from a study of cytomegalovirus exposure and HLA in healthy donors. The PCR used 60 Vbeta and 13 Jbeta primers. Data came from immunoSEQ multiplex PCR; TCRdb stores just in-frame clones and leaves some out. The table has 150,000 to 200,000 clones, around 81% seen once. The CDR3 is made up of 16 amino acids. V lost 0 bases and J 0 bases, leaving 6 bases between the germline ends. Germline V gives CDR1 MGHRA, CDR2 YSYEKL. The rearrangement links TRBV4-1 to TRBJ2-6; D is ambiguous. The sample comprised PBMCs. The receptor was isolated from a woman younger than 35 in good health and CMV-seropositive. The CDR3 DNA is TGCGCCAGCAGCCAAGATGAGAGCTCTGGGGCCAACGTCCTGACTTTC. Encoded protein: CASSQDESSGANVLTF.